The sample holds a few counts of the clone carrying this T cell receptor (beta chain). Its antigen remains unknown. These data come from a study of T cell repertoires in cytomegalovirus infection. Study-wide background: Public TCR beta signatures were indicative of both CMV infection and a matching HLA type. Whole-study findings and limits: HLA-C-restricted TCR beta clonotypes specific for CMV led the ex vivo response.

MiXCR, applied by TCRdb to the reads, yields one record per CDR3 protein. Altogether about 920,000 distinct CDR3 sequences are present, approximately 31% being singletons, with the ten largest covering over 13%. The germline V gene encodes CDR1 SNHLY and CDR2 FYNNEI. V was clipped by 4 bases and J by 2 bases, with 8 bases between them. The CDR3 is made up of 13 amino acids. The receptor's source is a human donor in good health (CMV status not recorded). Some clones in this sample may be carry-over from other donors' samples. This sample comprised cultured CD8+ T cells from PBMCs, obtained from culture after CMV antigen stimulation. J is TRBJ1-2 and V is TRBV2; D is ambiguous. The CDR3 loop reads CASSGRENYGYTF. In nucleotides, the CDR3 is TGTGCCAGCAGTGGTAGGGAAAACTATGGCTACACCTTC.